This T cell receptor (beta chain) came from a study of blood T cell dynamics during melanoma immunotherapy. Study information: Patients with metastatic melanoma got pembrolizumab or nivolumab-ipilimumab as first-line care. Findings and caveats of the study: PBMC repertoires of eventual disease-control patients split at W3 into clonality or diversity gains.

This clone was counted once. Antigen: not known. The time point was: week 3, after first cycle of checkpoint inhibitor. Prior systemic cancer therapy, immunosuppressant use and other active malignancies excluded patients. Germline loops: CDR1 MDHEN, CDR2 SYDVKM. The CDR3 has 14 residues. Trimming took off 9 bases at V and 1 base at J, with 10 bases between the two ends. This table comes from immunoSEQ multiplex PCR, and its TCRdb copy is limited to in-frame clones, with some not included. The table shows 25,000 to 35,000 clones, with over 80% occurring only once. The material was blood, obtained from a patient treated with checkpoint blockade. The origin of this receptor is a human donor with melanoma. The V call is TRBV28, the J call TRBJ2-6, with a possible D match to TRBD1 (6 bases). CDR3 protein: CASETGSGANVLTF. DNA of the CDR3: TGTGCCAGTGAAACAGGGTCTGGGGCCAACGTCCTGACTTTC.